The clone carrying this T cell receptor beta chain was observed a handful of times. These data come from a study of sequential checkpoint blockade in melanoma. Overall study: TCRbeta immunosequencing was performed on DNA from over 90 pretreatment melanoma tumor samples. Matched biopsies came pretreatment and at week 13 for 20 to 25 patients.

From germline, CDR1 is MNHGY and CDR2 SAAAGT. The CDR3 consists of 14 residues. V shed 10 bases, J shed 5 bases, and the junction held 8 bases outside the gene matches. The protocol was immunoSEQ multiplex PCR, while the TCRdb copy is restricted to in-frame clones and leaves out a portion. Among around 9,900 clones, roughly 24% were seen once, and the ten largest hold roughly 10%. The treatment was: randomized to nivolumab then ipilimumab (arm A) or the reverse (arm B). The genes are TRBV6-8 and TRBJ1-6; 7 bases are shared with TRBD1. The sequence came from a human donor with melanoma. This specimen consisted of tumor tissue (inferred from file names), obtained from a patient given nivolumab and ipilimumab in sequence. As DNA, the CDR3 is TGTGCCACCGTCAGGACAGGCGATAATTCACCCCTCCACTTT. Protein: CATVRTGDNSPLHF.